This is a list of T cell receptor beta chains from one sample in a study of blood T cells in healthy people across ages. TCRdb reprocessed the 5' RACE reads with MiXCR, giving one entry per CDR3 protein. This table holds fewer than 1 million distinct CDR3 sequences, roughly 44% found once. The specimen was blood. All receptors come from a man aged 55 to 69 in good health. The CDR3 runs from the conserved cysteine through the conserved F or W. Each record gives: V gene, D gene, J gene, clone size, CDR3 DNA, CDR3 protein. The D gene is left open where the match is weak. Not every row has a clone size; where given, it reads once, few, many or a size class.

V gene: TRBV28; D gene: TRBD2; J gene: TRBJ2-1; clone size: -; CDR3 DNA: TGTGCCAGCACCAAAAGCGGGAACCCCTACAATGAGCAGTTCTTC; CDR3 protein: CASTKSGNPYNEQFF
V gene: TRBV24-1; D gene: TRBD2; J gene: TRBJ2-3; clone size: -; CDR3 DNA: TGTGCCACCAGTGACCGAAGCGGGGGGGCTGTAGATACGCAGTATTTT; CDR3 protein: CATSDRSGGAVDTQYF
V gene: TRBV7-6; D gene: TRBD1; J gene: TRBJ2-5; clone size: -; CDR3 DNA: TGTGCCAGCAGCTTAAGGGACAGAAGATTCCAAGAGACCCAGTACTTC; CDR3 protein: CASSLRDRRFQETQYF
V gene: TRBV6-5; D gene: TRBD1; J gene: TRBJ2-6; clone size: -; CDR3 DNA: TGTGCCAGCAGTTATTGGGGACAGGGCTATGGTGTCTCTGGGGCCAACGTCCTGACTTTC; CDR3 protein: CASSYWGQGYGVSGANVLTF
V gene: TRBV20-1; D gene: -; J gene: TRBJ2-7; clone size: few; CDR3 DNA: TGCAGTGCTAGAGATGCGACATTTGGCCTAGCCTACGAGCAGTACTTC; CDR3 protein: CSARDATFGLAYEQYF
V gene: TRBV27; D gene: TRBD1; J gene: TRBJ1-1; clone size: -; CDR3 DNA: TGTGCCAGCAGTTCGACAGGGTTGGCTGAAGCTTTCTTT; CDR3 protein: CASSSTGLAEAFF
V gene: TRBV7-3; D gene: TRBD1; J gene: TRBJ2-2; clone size: -; CDR3 DNA: TGTGCCAGCAGCACCCTACAGGGGGTAGTCACCGGGGAGCTGTTTTTT; CDR3 protein: CASSTLQGVVTGELFF
V gene: TRBV15; D gene: TRBD1; J gene: TRBJ2-4; clone size: few; CDR3 DNA: TGTGCCACCAGCAGGGGTGGGACAGGGTATCAAAACATTCAGTACTTC; CDR3 protein: CATSRGGTGYQNIQYF
V gene: TRBV7-2; D gene: TRBD1; J gene: TRBJ1-1; clone size: -; CDR3 DNA: TGTGCCAGCAGCCGAGGAGGGACAGGCAACACTGAAGCTTTCTTT; CDR3 protein: CASSRGGTGNTEAFF
V gene: TRBV9; D gene: -; J gene: TRBJ2-1; clone size: -; CDR3 DNA: TGTGCCAGCAGCACGACAGTCGATGAGCAGTTCTTC; CDR3 protein: CASSTTVDEQFF
V gene: TRBV12-3/TRBV12-4; D gene: TRBD2; J gene: TRBJ2-1; clone size: -; CDR3 DNA: TGTGCCAGCAGTTCCTTGACTAGCGGGGGGTCCTACAATGAGCAGTTCTTC; CDR3 protein: CASSSLTSGGSYNEQFF
V gene: TRBV20-1; D gene: TRBD2; J gene: TRBJ2-3; clone size: few; CDR3 DNA: TGCAGTGCTAGCTCGACTAGCGGGGGGGCCGATACGCAGTATTTT; CDR3 protein: CSASSTSGGADTQYF
V gene: TRBV6-5; D gene: -; J gene: TRBJ1-1; clone size: -; CDR3 DNA: TGTGCCAGCGAATTTATGCGGGAAGCTTTCTTT; CDR3 protein: CASEFMREAFF
V gene: TRBV5-1; D gene: -; J gene: TRBJ2-7; clone size: -; CDR3 DNA: TGCGCCAGCAGCTTGTTCGGGGGCTCCTACGAGCAGTACTTC; CDR3 protein: CASSLFGGSYEQYF
V gene: TRBV7-9; D gene: -; J gene: TRBJ1-1; clone size: -; CDR3 DNA: TGTGCCAGCAGCTTAGTTGTTGGGGGAACCCGTGAAGCTTTCTTT; CDR3 protein: CASSLVVGGTREAFF
V gene: TRBV24-1; D gene: -; J gene: TRBJ2-7; clone size: -; CDR3 DNA: TGTGCCACCAGCGGGGCAACATACGAGCAGTACTTC; CDR3 protein: CATSGATYEQYF
V gene: TRBV30; D gene: TRBD2; J gene: TRBJ2-7; clone size: -; CDR3 DNA: TGTGCCTGGAGTGTAGGCCTAGCGGGGGCCTCCGAGCAGTACTTC; CDR3 protein: CAWSVGLAGASEQYF
V gene: TRBV6-2/TRBV6-3; D gene: TRBD2; J gene: TRBJ2-1; clone size: -; CDR3 DNA: TGTGCCAGCAGTGAGCCTAGCGGGGGGAGCTACAATGAGCAGTTCTTC; CDR3 protein: CASSEPSGGSYNEQFF
V gene: TRBV11-2; D gene: -; J gene: TRBJ2-3; clone size: -; CDR3 DNA: TGTGCCAGCAGCATTAGGAGAGTGTCAGATACGCAGTATTTT; CDR3 protein: CASSIRRVSDTQYF
V gene: TRBV10-2; D gene: TRBD2; J gene: TRBJ2-3; clone size: -; CDR3 DNA: TGCGCCAGCAGTGTAGCGGGGGGTTCAGATACGCAGTATTTT; CDR3 protein: CASSVAGGSDTQYF
V gene: TRBV5-1; D gene: -; J gene: TRBJ2-5; clone size: -; CDR3 DNA: TGCGCCAGCAGCTGGTCGAAAGCGGAGACCCAGTACTTC; CDR3 protein: CASSWSKAETQYF
V gene: TRBV7-3; D gene: -; J gene: TRBJ2-7; clone size: -; CDR3 DNA: TGTGCCAGCAGCTCGTCGACAGGCCAGCAGTACTTC; CDR3 protein: CASSSSTGQQYF
V gene: TRBV4-3; D gene: TRBD2; J gene: TRBJ2-3; clone size: few; CDR3 DNA: TGCGCCAGCAGCCAAGAGGCGGGGGGCACAGATACGCAGTATTTT; CDR3 protein: CASSQEAGGTDTQYF
V gene: TRBV7-2; D gene: -; J gene: TRBJ2-2; clone size: -; CDR3 DNA: TGTGCCAGCTGCCTCGTGCCGGTTAGAGACGGGGAGCTGTTTTTT; CDR3 protein: CASCLVPVRDGELFF
V gene: TRBV20-1; D gene: TRBD2; J gene: TRBJ2-3; clone size: -; CDR3 DNA: TGCAGTGCTAGGACTAGCGGGTCCGGGCTGGTAGATACGCAGTATTTT; CDR3 protein: CSARTSGSGLVDTQYF
V gene: TRBV25-1; D gene: -; J gene: TRBJ1-2; clone size: few; CDR3 DNA: TGTGCCAGCAGTGAACAGGGGAGAAACTATGGCTACACCTTC; CDR3 protein: CASSEQGRNYGYTF
V gene: TRBV7-2; D gene: -; J gene: TRBJ2-3; clone size: -; CDR3 DNA: TGTGCCAGCAGCTTAGTACAGGCGTATTCTATCACAGATACGCAGTATTTT; CDR3 protein: CASSLVQAYSITDTQYF
V gene: TRBV29-1; D gene: -; J gene: TRBJ1-1; clone size: -; CDR3 DNA: TGCAGCGTTGAACCCCACGGGGGACGGACTGAAGCTTTCTTT; CDR3 protein: CSVEPHGGRTEAFF
V gene: TRBV6-2/TRBV6-3; D gene: TRBD1; J gene: TRBJ2-1; clone size: -; CDR3 DNA: TGTGCCACCAGGGACAGGGGGCCGTTTGAGCAGTTCTTC; CDR3 protein: CATRDRGPFEQFF
V gene: TRBV12-3/TRBV12-4; D gene: -; J gene: TRBJ1-2; clone size: -; CDR3 DNA: TGTGCCAGCAGTTTGGGTGTGGGGGGTGGGGGCTACACCTTC; CDR3 protein: CASSLGVGGGGYTF
V gene: TRBV20-1; D gene: -; J gene: TRBJ2-7; clone size: many; CDR3 DNA: TGCAGTGCTAGGAGGAGCTCCTACGAGCAGTACTTC; CDR3 protein: CSARRSSYEQYF
V gene: TRBV4-1; D gene: TRBD2; J gene: TRBJ2-1; clone size: -; CDR3 DNA: TGCGCCAGCAGCCAACGAATACTAGCGGGGGGGAACAATGAGCAGTTCTTC; CDR3 protein: CASSQRILAGGNNEQFF
V gene: TRBV4-3; D gene: -; J gene: TRBJ2-3; clone size: few; CDR3 DNA: TGCGCCAGCAGCCATACCCGAGGCGATACGCAGTATTTT; CDR3 protein: CASSHTRGDTQYF
V gene: TRBV12-3/TRBV12-4; D gene: -; J gene: TRBJ1-4; clone size: -; CDR3 DNA: TGTGCCAGCAGTACCGGACCAAAAGGGAATGAAAAACTGTTTTTT; CDR3 protein: CASSTGPKGNEKLFF
V gene: TRBV7-2; D gene: -; J gene: TRBJ1-6; clone size: -; CDR3 DNA: TGTGCCAGCAGTTCGACAGGCGCTCTAAATTCACCCCTCCACTTT; CDR3 protein: CASSSTGALNSPLHF
V gene: TRBV9; D gene: -; J gene: TRBJ1-1; clone size: once; CDR3 DNA: TGTGCCAGCAGCACCCGGCCGGGGAGTGAAGCTTTCTTT; CDR3 protein: CASSTRPGSEAFF
V gene: TRBV5-1; D gene: -; J gene: TRBJ2-6; clone size: -; CDR3 DNA: TGCGCCAGCAGCTTGTCCGTGGGTTCTGGGGCCAACGTCCTGACTTTC; CDR3 protein: CASSLSVGSGANVLTF
V gene: TRBV14; D gene: -; J gene: TRBJ1-1; clone size: few; CDR3 DNA: TGTGCCAGCAGCCAGTTGATGAACACTGAAGCTTTCTTT; CDR3 protein: CASSQLMNTEAFF
V gene: TRBV7-9; D gene: TRBD1; J gene: TRBJ1-1; clone size: few; CDR3 DNA: TGTGCCAGCCAGGACTCACAGGGGGGAACTGAAGCTTTCTTT; CDR3 protein: CASQDSQGGTEAFF
V gene: TRBV14; D gene: TRBD1; J gene: TRBJ2-3; clone size: -; CDR3 DNA: TGTGCCAGCAGCCAGGGACAGGGAAGAACAGATACGCAGTATTTT; CDR3 protein: CASSQGQGRTDTQYF
V gene: TRBV4-3; D gene: -; J gene: TRBJ1-4; clone size: -; CDR3 DNA: TGCGCCAGCAGCCAAGATCGACAGAAAGATGAAAAACTGTTTTTT; CDR3 protein: CASSQDRQKDEKLFF
V gene: TRBV6-6; D gene: -; J gene: TRBJ1-2; clone size: -; CDR3 DNA: TGTGCCAGCAGTTCGGGGGGGGACGGGACCTATGGCTACACCTTC; CDR3 protein: CASSSGGDGTYGYTF
V gene: TRBV7-9; D gene: -; J gene: TRBJ1-2; clone size: -; CDR3 DNA: TGTGCCAGCAGCTTTGTCAGCGTAACTAACTATGGCTACACCTTC; CDR3 protein: CASSFVSVTNYGYTF
V gene: TRBV7-6; D gene: TRBD1; J gene: TRBJ2-7; clone size: -; CDR3 DNA: TGTGCCAGCAGCTCAGGTCGGGACAGGCACTACGAGCAGTACTTC; CDR3 protein: CASSSGRDRHYEQYF
V gene: TRBV20-1; D gene: TRBD2; J gene: TRBJ2-7; clone size: -; CDR3 DNA: TGCAGTGCTAGAGGGGGGACTAGGGCCGGGCAGTACTTC; CDR3 protein: CSARGGTRAGQYF
V gene: TRBV12-3/TRBV12-4; D gene: TRBD2; J gene: TRBJ2-7; clone size: few; CDR3 DNA: TGTGCCAGCAGTTTACAAGCGGGGGGGCCTCACGAGCAGTACTTC; CDR3 protein: CASSLQAGGPHEQYF
V gene: TRBV6-1; D gene: TRBD2; J gene: TRBJ2-1; clone size: -; CDR3 DNA: TGTGCCAGCAGTGTAAGCGGACTAGACTCTTACAATGAGCAGTTCTTC; CDR3 protein: CASSVSGLDSYNEQFF
V gene: TRBV5-1; D gene: -; J gene: TRBJ2-5; clone size: many; CDR3 DNA: TGCGCCAGCAGCTTGGCTCGTGGTGAGACCCAGTACTTC; CDR3 protein: CASSLARGETQYF
V gene: TRBV13; D gene: -; J gene: TRBJ2-7; clone size: many; CDR3 DNA: TGTGCCAGCAGCAAACTTTCGGGCTACGAGCAGTACTTC; CDR3 protein: CASSKLSGYEQYF
V gene: TRBV6-2/TRBV6-3; D gene: -; J gene: TRBJ2-5; clone size: -; CDR3 DNA: TGTGCCAGCAGGGACAGTGGAGTTGGAGAGACCCAGTACTTC; CDR3 protein: CASRDSGVGETQYF
V gene: TRBV4-1; D gene: TRBD2; J gene: TRBJ2-1; clone size: -; CDR3 DNA: TGCGCCAGCAGCCAAATGGTGGCGGCTAGCGGGGGTTGTGAGCAGTTCTTC; CDR3 protein: CASSQMVAASGGCEQFF
V gene: TRBV7-8; D gene: -; J gene: TRBJ2-1; clone size: few; CDR3 DNA: TGTGCCAGCAGCTTAGGCCGGAAGGGGGGGGCATACAATGAGCAGTTCTTC; CDR3 protein: CASSLGRKGGAYNEQFF
V gene: TRBV6-5; D gene: TRBD2; J gene: TRBJ2-5; clone size: -; CDR3 DNA: TGTGCCAGCAGTCCAATTCGGGGGGAGGAGACCCAGTACTTC; CDR3 protein: CASSPIRGEETQYF
V gene: TRBV25-1; D gene: -; J gene: TRBJ2-7; clone size: few; CDR3 DNA: TGTGCCTCCTCCCGGGCAGGGATCTACGAGCAGTACTTC; CDR3 protein: CASSRAGIYEQYF
V gene: TRBV9; D gene: -; J gene: TRBJ2-1; clone size: -; CDR3 DNA: TGTGCCAGCAGCCCCGCTGACCAAGAGCAGTTCTTC; CDR3 protein: CASSPADQEQFF
V gene: TRBV7-6; D gene: -; J gene: TRBJ1-2; clone size: few; CDR3 DNA: TGTGCCAGCAGCTTAGGTTCCGGGGGGCCGCGATCGGGAGGCTACACCTTC; CDR3 protein: CASSLGSGGPRSGGYTF
V gene: TRBV28; D gene: -; J gene: TRBJ1-6; clone size: few; CDR3 DNA: TGTGCCAGCAGTTTAAATCCCCGGTCAGGGGAGCTATATAATTCACCCCTCCACTTT; CDR3 protein: CASSLNPRSGELYNSPLHF
V gene: TRBV7-2; D gene: -; J gene: TRBJ1-2; clone size: -; CDR3 DNA: TGTGCCAGCAGCTCCTCAGGGATATTAAGCTATGGCTACACCTTC; CDR3 protein: CASSSSGILSYGYTF